A single sample is the source of the 7 T cell receptor beta chains below, sequenced in a study of T-cell memory formation after mild COVID-19. MiXCR, run by TCRdb on the 5' RACE reads, gives a single entry per CDR3 protein. Among about 340,000 distinct CDR3 sequences, approximately 13% were seen once, and the ten largest hold roughly a fifth. Sequencing used PBMCs or a T cell subset sorted from them (not recorded which). Every receptor here comes from a man younger than 30 who had mild COVID-19 (a few samples of this study predate the infection). Cell type and time point are not known.

The chain joins TRBV6-6 to TRBJ1-1; D is possibly TRBD1 (5 bases). V lost 6 bases to trimming and J lost 0 bases, with 11 bases between them. Germline CDR1 and CDR2: MNHNY and SVGAGI (reference sequence). The CDR3 is 14 residues long. The CDR3 loop is CASRETAMNTEAFF. In nucleotides, the CDR3 is TGTGCCAGCAGAGAGACAGCCATGAACACTGAAGCTTTCTTT.

This clonotype was picked up a small number of times. This CDR3 reads CASSRGGSGTDTQYF. As DNA, the CDR3 is TGTGCCAGCTCCCGGGGGGGTAGCGGCACAGATACGCAGTATTTT. The V and J genes are TRBV7-6 and TRBJ2-3; 8 bases match TRBD2. Unmatched junction bases numbered 8, after V lost 8 bases and J lost 1 base. Germline-derived CDR1 and CDR2 are SGHVS and FNYEAQ. The CDR3 totals 15 residues.

The genes are TRBV11-2 and TRBJ2-1, with 12 bases aligning to TRBD1. V shed 5 bases and J 5 bases; nucleotides not matched to a gene: 16. Germline V CDR1 and CDR2: SGHAT, FQNNGV. The CDR3 loop spans 19 amino acids. DNA of the CDR3: TGTGCCAGCAGCCCCTCAGGGGGGACAGGGGGCGCGAGCGACAATGAGCAGTTCTTC. This sequence encodes CASSPSGGTGGASDNEQFF.

The chain couples TRBV7-9 to TRBJ2-3, with D perhaps TRBD2 (5 bases). The CDR3 extends over 13 amino acids. Germline assignment: CDR1 SEHNR and CDR2 FQNEAQ (reference sequence). V was trimmed by 0 bases and J by 14 bases, leaving 15 bases between them. Written as DNA, the CDR3 is TGTGCCAGCAGCTTAGCCAGTGAGGGTCTGGGGTATTTT. It codes for CASSLASEGLGYF.

This clonotype appeared a few times. The V gene is TRBV28, the J gene TRBJ1-2, with 7 bases identical to TRBD1. J was trimmed by 8 bases and V by 5 bases; bases with no gene match: 11. The germline V gene has CDR1 MDHEN and CDR2 SYDVKM. The CDR3 is 14 residues long. The CDR3 is CASSPPGQAPGYTF. Here the CDR3 DNA reads TGTGCCAGCAGTCCGCCCGGACAGGCTCCCGGCTACACCTTC.

This clonotype was counted many times. The V and J genes are TRBV19 and TRBJ1-1, with TRBD1 matching 8 bases. Germline CDR1 LNHDA, CDR2 SQIVND (reference sequence). V was clipped by 5 bases and J by 5 bases; unmatched bases: 7. The CDR3 loop spans 14 amino acids. The CDR3 reads CASSRQGLLTEAFF. The CDR3 nucleotides are TGTGCCAGTAGTCGACAGGGGTTGCTTACTGAAGCTTTCTTT.

The rearrangement links TRBV4-1 to TRBJ2-7; TRBD2 matches 9 bases. There are 15 residues in the CDR3. Germline-derived CDR1 and CDR2 are MGHRA and YSYEKL. Losses at the gene ends were 3 bases for V and 1 base for J; bases not matched to a gene: 4. The CDR3 DNA sequence: TGCGCCAGCAGCCAGGGGACTAGCAGATCCTACGAGCAGTACTTC. It yields the protein CASSQGTSRSYEQYF.